What follows describes a single T cell receptor beta chain. Its antigen is unidentified. TCRdb's table, derived via immunoSEQ multiplex PCR, lists solely in-frame clones and lacks some. The sample consists of about 150,000 clones, 92% of them appearing once. These data come from a study of T cell responses to AZD1222 COVID-19 vaccine. Regarding the study as a whole: Donors, mostly white British, included more females; clonal diversity was possibly underestimated. Across spike, vaccine-associated CD4 TCRs were found, dominant at 160-218 and 743-854. Repertoire samples came only from after the peak T cell response. At baseline, just a handful of AZD1222 recipients tested seropositive.

CDR1 MNHEY and CDR2 SVGAGI come from the germline V gene. V dropped 0 bases and J dropped 4; count of bases not matched to a gene: 2. The CDR3 consists of 15 residues. The gene calls are TRBV6-5 and TRBJ1-2, with TRBD1 matching 10 bases. Sample: peripheral blood, taken 28 days after the second AZD1222 dose. The origin of this receptor is an adult who received the AZD1222 COVID-19 vaccine. The CDR3 nucleotides are TGTGCCAGCAGTTACTCCTGGACAGGGGGCTATGGCTACACCTTC. This gives the protein CASSYSWTGGYGYTF.